The T cell receptor beta chain described here comes from a study of cytomegalovirus exposure and HLA in healthy donors. The primer mix had 60 Vbeta and 13 Jbeta primers. The method was immunoSEQ multiplex PCR; TCRdb's version includes in-frame clones alone and lacks a portion of them. The sample includes around 210,000 clones, around 80% of them seen just once. CDR1 and CDR2 from the germline V gene are SGHAT and FQNNGV. The length of the CDR3 is 13 residues. Trimming stripped 4 bases from V and 4 bases from J, with 10 bases between. The clonotype comes from a boy between 5 and 17 years old in good health and CMV-seronegative. The chain has TRBV11-2 and TRBJ1-1; TRBD1 is a possible D gene (6 bases). The sequencing sample was made of PBMCs. The CDR3 DNA reads as TGTGCCAGCAGCTCACAGGGACGCACTGAAGCTTTCTTT. The encoded protein is CASSSQGRTEAFF.